This entry concerns a single T cell receptor beta chain. The data were taken from a study of identical twins. Trimming removed 2 bases at V and 7 bases at J, with 21 bases between. Per germline, CDR1 SGHAT and CDR2 FQNNGV. The CDR3 contains 16 residues. From the 5' RACE reads, TCRdb called clonotypes with MiXCR, one entry per CDR3 protein. The sample carries about 790,000 distinct CDR3 sequences, roughly 18% recorded once. Separately, the same data were catalogued under a study of T cells expressing NK-cell markers.

The TCR sequence derives from a woman between 18 and 30 years old in good health. Sequenced material: PBMCs. The rearrangement uses TRBV11-2 and TRBJ2-7, with D uncertain. As DNA, the CDR3 is TGTGCCAGCAGCTTACAAATGGACCCAGCCTTCGGTGAGCAGTACTTC. This translates into CASSLQMDPAFGEQYF.